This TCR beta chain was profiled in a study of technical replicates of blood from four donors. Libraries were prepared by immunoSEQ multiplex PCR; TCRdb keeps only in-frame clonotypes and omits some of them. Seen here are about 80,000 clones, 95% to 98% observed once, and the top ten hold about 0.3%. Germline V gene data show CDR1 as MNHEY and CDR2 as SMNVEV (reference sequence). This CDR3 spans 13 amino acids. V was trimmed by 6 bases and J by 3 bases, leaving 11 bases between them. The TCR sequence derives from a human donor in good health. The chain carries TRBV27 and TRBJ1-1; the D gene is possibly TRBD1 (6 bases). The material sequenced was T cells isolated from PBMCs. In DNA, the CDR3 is TGTGCCAGCAGCAATAACAGGGACACTGAAGCTTTCTTT. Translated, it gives CASSNNRDTEAFF.